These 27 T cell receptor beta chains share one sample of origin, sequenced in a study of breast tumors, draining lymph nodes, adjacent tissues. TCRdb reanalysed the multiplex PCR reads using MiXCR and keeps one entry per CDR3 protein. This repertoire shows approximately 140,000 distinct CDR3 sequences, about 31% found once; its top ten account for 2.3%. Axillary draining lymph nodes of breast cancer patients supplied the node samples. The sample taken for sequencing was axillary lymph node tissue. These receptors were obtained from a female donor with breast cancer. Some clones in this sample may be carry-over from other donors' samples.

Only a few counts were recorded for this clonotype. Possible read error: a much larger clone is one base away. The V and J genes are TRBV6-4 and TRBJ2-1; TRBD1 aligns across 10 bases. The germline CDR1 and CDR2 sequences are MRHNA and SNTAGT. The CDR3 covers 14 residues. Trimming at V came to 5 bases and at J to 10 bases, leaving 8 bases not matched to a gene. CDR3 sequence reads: CASSHFDRGREQFF. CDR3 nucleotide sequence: TGTGCCAGCAGTCATTTTGACAGGGGGCGAGAGCAGTTCTTC.

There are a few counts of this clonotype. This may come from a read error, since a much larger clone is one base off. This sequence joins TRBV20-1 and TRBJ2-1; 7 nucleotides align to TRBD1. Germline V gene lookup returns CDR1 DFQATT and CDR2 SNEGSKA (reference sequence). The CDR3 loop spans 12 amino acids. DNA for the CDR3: TGCAGTGCTGTAGGGGGCGTGAATGAGCCGTTCTTC. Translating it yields CSAVGGVNEPFF.

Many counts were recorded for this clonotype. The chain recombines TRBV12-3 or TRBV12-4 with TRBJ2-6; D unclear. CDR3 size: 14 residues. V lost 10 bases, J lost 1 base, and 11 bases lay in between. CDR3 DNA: TGTGCCACCTTAAAACAATCTGGGGCCAACGTCCTGACTTTC. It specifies CATLKQSGANVLTF.

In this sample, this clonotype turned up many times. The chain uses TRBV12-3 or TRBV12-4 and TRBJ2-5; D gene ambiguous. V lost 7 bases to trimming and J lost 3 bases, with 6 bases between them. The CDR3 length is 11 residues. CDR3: CASKAEETQYF. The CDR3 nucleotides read TGTGCCAGCAAGGCAGAAGAGACCCAGTACTTC.

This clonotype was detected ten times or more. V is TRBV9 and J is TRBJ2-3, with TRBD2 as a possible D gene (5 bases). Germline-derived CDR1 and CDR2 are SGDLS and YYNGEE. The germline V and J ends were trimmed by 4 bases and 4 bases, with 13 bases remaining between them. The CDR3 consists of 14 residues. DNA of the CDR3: TGTGCCAGCAGCCCTGTCCGGGGAGCAGATACGCAGTATTTT. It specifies CASSPVRGADTQYF.

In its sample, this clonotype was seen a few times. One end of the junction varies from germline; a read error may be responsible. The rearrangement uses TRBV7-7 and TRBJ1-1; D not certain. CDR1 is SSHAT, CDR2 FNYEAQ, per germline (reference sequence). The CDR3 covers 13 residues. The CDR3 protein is CASSPAGSTEAFF. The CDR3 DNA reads TGTGCTAGCAGCCCGGCGGGGAGTACTGAAGCTTTCTTT.

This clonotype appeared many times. CDR3 sequence: CASSETGNNQPQHF. The CDR3, as DNA: TGTGCCAGCAGTGAGACAGGGAACAATCAGCCCCAGCATTTT. The chain has TRBV6-1 and TRBJ1-5; 7 bases are a match to TRBD1. V lost 3 bases to trimming and J lost 3 bases; unmatched junction nucleotides: 2. CDR3 length: 14 amino acids. Germline V gene sequence: CDR1 MNHNS, CDR2 SASEGT.

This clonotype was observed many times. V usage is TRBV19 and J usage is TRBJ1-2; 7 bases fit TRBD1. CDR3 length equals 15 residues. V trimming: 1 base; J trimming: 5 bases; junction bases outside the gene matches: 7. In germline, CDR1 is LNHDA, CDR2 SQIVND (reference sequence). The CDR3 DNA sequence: TGTGCCAGTAGTATAGGAGACAGGGAAGGGTATGGCTACACCTTC. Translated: CASSIGDREGYGYTF.

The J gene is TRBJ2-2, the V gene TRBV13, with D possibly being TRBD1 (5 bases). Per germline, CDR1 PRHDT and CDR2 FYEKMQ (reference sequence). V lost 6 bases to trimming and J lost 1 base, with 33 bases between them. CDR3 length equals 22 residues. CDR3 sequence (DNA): TGTGCCAGCAGTGATCTGGGGCGAAAATGGACAAGCCCCACTTTGAACACCGGGGAGCTGTTTTTT. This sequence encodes CASSDLGRKWTSPTLNTGELFF.

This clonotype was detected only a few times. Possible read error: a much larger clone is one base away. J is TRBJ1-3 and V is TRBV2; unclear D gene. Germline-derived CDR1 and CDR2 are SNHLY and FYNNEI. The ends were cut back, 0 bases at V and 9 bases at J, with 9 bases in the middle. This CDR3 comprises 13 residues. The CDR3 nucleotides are TGTGCCAGCAGTGAAGCCGGAGTGAGCACCATATATTTT. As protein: CASSEAGVSTIYF.

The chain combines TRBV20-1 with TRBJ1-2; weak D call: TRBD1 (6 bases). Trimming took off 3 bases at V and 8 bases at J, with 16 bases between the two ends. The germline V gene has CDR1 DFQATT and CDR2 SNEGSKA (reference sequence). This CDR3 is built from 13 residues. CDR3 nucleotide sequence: TGCAGTGCTAGTAGTGGGGCAGGGGAGGGCTACACCTTC. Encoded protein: CSASSGAGEGYTF.

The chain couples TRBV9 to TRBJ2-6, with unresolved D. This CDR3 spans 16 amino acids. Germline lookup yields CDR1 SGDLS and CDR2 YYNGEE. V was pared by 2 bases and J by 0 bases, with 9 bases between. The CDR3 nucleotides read TGTGCCAGCAGCGTTGGGCCAAGCTCTGGGGCCAACGTCCTGACTTTC. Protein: CASSVGPSSGANVLTF.

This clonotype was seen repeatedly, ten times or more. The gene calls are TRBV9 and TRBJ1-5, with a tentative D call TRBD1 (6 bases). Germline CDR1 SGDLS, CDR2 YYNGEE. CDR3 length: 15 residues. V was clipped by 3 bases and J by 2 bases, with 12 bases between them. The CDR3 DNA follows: TGTGCCAGCAGCGCCGACAGGTTTGGCAATCAGCCCCAGCATTTT. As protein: CASSADRFGNQPQHF.

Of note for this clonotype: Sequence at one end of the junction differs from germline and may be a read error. The CDR3 spells CASSLDEGANHGYTF. The DNA for the CDR3 is TGTGCTAGCAGCTTAGATGAGGGTGCGAACCATGGCTACACCTTC. The gene calls are TRBV7-7 and TRBJ1-2; D is undetermined. Germline CDR1 reads SSHAT; CDR2 reads FNYEAQ (reference sequence). The CDR3 is 15 residues long.

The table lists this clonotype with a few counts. The DNA for the CDR3 is TGTGCCAGCAGTTCCCCTTGGGGGATTGGCGAAGATGAAGCTTTCTTT. Its protein is CASSSPWGIGEDEAFF. The rearrangement links TRBV12-3 or TRBV12-4 to TRBJ1-1; weak D call: TRBD1 (5 bases). The CDR3 sequence is 16 residues long. Trimming shortened V by 4 bases and J by 7 bases, and 22 bases separated the two germline ends.

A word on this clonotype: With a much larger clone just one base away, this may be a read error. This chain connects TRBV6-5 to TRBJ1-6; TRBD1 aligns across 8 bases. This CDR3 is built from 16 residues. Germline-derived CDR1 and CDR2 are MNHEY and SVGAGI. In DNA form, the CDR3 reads TGTGCCGGCAGTCACTCCGGACAGGGAAGTCATTCACCCCTCCACTTT. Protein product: CAGSHSGQGSHSPLHF.

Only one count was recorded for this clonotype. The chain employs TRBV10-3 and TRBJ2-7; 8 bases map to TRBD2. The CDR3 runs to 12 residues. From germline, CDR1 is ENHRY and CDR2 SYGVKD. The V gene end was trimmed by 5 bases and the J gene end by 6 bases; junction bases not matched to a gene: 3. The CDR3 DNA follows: TGTGCCATCAGTAGTGCGGGGGGCGAGCAGTACGTC. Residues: CAISSAGGEQYV.

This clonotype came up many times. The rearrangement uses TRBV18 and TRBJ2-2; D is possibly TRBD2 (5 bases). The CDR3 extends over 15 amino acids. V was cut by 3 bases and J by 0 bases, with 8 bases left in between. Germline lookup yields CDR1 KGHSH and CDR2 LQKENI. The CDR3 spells CASSPPGTNTGELFF. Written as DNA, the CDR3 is TGTGCCAGCTCACCTCCGGGGACGAACACCGGGGAGCTGTTTTTT.

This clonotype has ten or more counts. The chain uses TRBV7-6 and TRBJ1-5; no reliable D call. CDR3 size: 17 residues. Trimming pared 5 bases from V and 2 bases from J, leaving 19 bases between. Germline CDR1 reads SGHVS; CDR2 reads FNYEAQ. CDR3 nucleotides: TGTGCCAGCAGCCCGTCTTTATTGGGCATCGGCAATCAGCCCCAGCATTTT. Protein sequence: CASSPSLLGIGNQPQHF.

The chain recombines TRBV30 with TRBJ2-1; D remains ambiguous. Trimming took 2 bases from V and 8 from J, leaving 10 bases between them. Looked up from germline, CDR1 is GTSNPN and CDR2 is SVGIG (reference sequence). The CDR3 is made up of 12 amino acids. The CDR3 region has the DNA TGTGCCTGGAGTTTTGGGGTTCATGAGCAGTTCTTC. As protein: CAWSFGVHEQFF. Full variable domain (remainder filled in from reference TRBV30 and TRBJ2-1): SQTIHQWPATLVQPVGSPLSLECTVEGTSNPNLYWYRQAAGRGLQLLFYSVGIGQISSEVPQNLSASRPQDRQFILSSKKLLLSDSGFYLCAWSFGVHEQFFGPGTRLTVL.

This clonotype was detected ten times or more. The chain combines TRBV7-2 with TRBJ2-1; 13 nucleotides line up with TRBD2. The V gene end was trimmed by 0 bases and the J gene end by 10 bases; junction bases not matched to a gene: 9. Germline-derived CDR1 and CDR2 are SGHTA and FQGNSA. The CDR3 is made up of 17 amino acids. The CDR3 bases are TGTGCCAGCAGCTTAGCACTAGCGGGGGGGCCGGTTGGCGAGCAGTTCTTC. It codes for CASSLALAGGPVGEQFF.

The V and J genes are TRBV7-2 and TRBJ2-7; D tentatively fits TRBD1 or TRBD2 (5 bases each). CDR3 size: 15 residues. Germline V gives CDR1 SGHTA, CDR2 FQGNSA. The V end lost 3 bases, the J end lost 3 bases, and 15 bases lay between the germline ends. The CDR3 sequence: CASSFNRGRLYEQYV. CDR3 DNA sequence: TGTGCCAGCAGCTTCAACCGGGGACGCCTCTACGAGCAGTACGTC.

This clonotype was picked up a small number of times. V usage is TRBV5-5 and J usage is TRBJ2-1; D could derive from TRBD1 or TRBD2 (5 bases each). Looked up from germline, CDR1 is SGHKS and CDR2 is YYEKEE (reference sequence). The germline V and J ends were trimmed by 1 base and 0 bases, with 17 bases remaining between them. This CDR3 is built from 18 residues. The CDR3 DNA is TGTGCCAGCAGCTTGAATAGGGCTAGTGGGACCTCCTACAATGAGCAGTTCTTC. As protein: CASSLNRASGTSYNEQFF.

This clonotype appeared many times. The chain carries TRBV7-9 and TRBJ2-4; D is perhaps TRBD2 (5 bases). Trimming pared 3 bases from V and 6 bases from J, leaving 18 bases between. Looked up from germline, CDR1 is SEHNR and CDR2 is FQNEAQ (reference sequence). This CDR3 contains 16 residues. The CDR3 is CASSFSAPQERNIQYF. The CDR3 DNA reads TGTGCCAGCAGCTTTAGCGCCCCGCAGGAAAGAAACATTCAGTACTTC. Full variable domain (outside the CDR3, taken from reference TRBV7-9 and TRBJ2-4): DTGVSQNPRHKITKRGQNVTFRCDPISEHNRLYWYRQTLGQGPEFLTYFQNEAQLEKSRLLSDRFSAERPKGSFSTLEIQRTEQGDSAMYLCASSFSAPQERNIQYFGAGTRLSVL.

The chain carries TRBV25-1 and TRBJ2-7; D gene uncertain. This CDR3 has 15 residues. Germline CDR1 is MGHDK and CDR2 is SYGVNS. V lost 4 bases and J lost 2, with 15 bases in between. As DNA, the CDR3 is TGTGCCAGCAGTGCTAGAGAACCCTTAGCCTACGAGCAGTACTTC. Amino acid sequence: CASSAREPLAYEQYF.

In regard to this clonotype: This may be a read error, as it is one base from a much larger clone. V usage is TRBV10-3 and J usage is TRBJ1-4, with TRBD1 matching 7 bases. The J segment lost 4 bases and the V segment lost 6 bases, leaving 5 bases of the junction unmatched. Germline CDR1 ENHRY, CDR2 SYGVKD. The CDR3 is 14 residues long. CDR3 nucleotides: TGTGCCATCAGCTGGGACAGCAATAATGAAAAACTGTTTTTT. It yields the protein CAISWDSNNEKLFF.

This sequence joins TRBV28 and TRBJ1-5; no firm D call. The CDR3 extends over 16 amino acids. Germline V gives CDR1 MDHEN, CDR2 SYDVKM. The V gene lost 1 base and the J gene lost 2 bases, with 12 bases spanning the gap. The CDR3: CASSLSGQGGNQPQHF. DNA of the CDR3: TGTGCCAGCAGTTTATCGGGCCAAGGCGGCAATCAGCCCCAGCATTTT.